A selection of T cell receptor beta chains follows, all from one sample in a study of shared clonotypes between healthy human individuals. The table came from immunoSEQ multiplex PCR; TCRdb's copy has only in-frame clones and leaves some out. The sample carries about 820,000 clones, almost 95% recorded once. Sequencing was done on a sample of naive CD8+ T cells sorted from blood. These receptors all come from a man aged 30 to 39 in good health. Both conserved end residues are part of each CDR3.

v_call: TRBV10-3; j_call: TRBJ2-1; cdr3_aa: CAISDGPDNYNEQFF
v_call: TRBV7-9; j_call: TRBJ2-7; cdr3_aa: CASSLGGDYEQYF
v_call: TRBV29-1; j_call: TRBJ2-2; cdr3_aa: CSADGLAGAGELFF
v_call: TRBV5-6; j_call: TRBJ2-7; cdr3_aa: CATTAGQGSYEQYF
v_call: TRBV7-9; j_call: TRBJ2-5; cdr3_aa: CASSFRGRKAQETQYF
v_call: TRBV5-4; j_call: TRBJ2-1; cdr3_aa: CASSGIAGVQNEQFF
v_call: TRBV11-2; j_call: TRBJ2-4; cdr3_aa: CASSSLGGGLAKNIQYF
v_call: TRBV19; j_call: TRBJ2-1; cdr3_aa: CASSRGVAGSSYNEQFF
v_call: TRBV5-1; j_call: TRBJ2-2; cdr3_aa: CASSLVRQGLTGELFF
v_call: TRBV5-5; j_call: TRBJ2-5; cdr3_aa: CASSLLGSTSGSFGETQYF
v_call: TRBV29-1; j_call: TRBJ2-3; cdr3_aa: CSVDLAGRTDTQYF
v_call: TRBV15; j_call: TRBJ1-1; cdr3_aa: CATSRYGQGVSGTEAFF
v_call: TRBV10-2; j_call: TRBJ1-5; cdr3_aa: CASSLGRENQPQHF
v_call: TRBV6-4; j_call: TRBJ1-2; cdr3_aa: CASSAIQGGENGYTF
v_call: TRBV9; j_call: TRBJ2-5; cdr3_aa: CASSHNRGEQETQYF
v_call: TRBV27; j_call: TRBJ1-1; cdr3_aa: CASSRITGMKAEAFF
v_call: TRBV6-1; j_call: TRBJ2-7; cdr3_aa: CASSASGQNYEQYF
v_call: TRBV2; j_call: TRBJ1-1; cdr3_aa: CATHGGLGTEAFF
v_call: TRBV9; j_call: TRBJ2-1; cdr3_aa: CASSVEDLGEDEQFF
v_call: TRBV27; j_call: TRBJ2-7; cdr3_aa: CASSSSAYEQYF
v_call: TRBV13; j_call: TRBJ2-7; cdr3_aa: CASSPRGYEQYF
v_call: TRBV5-1; j_call: TRBJ2-7; cdr3_aa: CASSLEGTGVFEQYF
v_call: TRBV30; j_call: TRBJ1-1; cdr3_aa: CAWSSFDSEAFF
v_call: TRBV15; j_call: TRBJ2-7; cdr3_aa: CATSRSSGGTYEQYF
v_call: TRBV27; j_call: TRBJ2-7; cdr3_aa: CASSLGQGSYEQYF
v_call: TRBV27; j_call: TRBJ2-7; cdr3_aa: CASSPRGQGGYKQYF
v_call: TRBV9; j_call: TRBJ2-3; cdr3_aa: CASSLPSDTQYF
v_call: TRBV7-3; j_call: TRBJ2-5; cdr3_aa: CASSPTTDQETQYF
v_call: TRBV11-2; j_call: TRBJ2-3; cdr3_aa: CASSPRLTDTQYF
v_call: TRBV15; j_call: TRBJ1-1; cdr3_aa: CATTIDGALEGEAFF
v_call: TRBV7-9; j_call: TRBJ2-5; cdr3_aa: CASSLVREDGETQYF
v_call: TRBV19; j_call: TRBJ2-3; cdr3_aa: CASERAGSTDTQYF
v_call: TRBV4-1; j_call: TRBJ2-7; cdr3_aa: CASSPEPSLNEQYF
v_call: TRBV7-9; j_call: TRBJ1-1; cdr3_aa: CASSFTGALGTEAFF
v_call: TRBV5-1; j_call: TRBJ2-1; cdr3_aa: CASSWTGEINNEQFF
v_call: TRBV4-3; j_call: TRBJ2-3; cdr3_aa: CASSPGLAGASTDTQYF
v_call: TRBV14; j_call: TRBJ2-3; cdr3_aa: CASSQDFRGVGYTQYF
v_call: TRBV7-9; j_call: TRBJ2-7; cdr3_aa: CASSSPGSYEQYF
v_call: TRBV27; j_call: TRBJ1-1; cdr3_aa: CASSLTRNTEAFF
v_call: TRBV13; j_call: TRBJ2-1; cdr3_aa: CASSSLAGQGNEQFF
v_call: TRBV4-1; j_call: TRBJ1-1; cdr3_aa: CASRRTENTEAFF
v_call: TRBV5-1; j_call: TRBJ2-7; cdr3_aa: CASSLDRLGIYEQYF
v_call: TRBV18; j_call: TRBJ2-5; cdr3_aa: CASSPEGTVHQETQYF
v_call: TRBV6-1; j_call: TRBJ1-1; cdr3_aa: CASRVVNRGSTEAFF
v_call: TRBV7-9; j_call: TRBJ2-7; cdr3_aa: CASSPRAGTSGLPYEQYF
v_call: TRBV7-9; j_call: TRBJ2-4; cdr3_aa: CASSLAGLAGDGAKNIQYF
v_call: TRBV7-6; j_call: TRBJ2-1; cdr3_aa: CASSLVYGDRLNEQFF
v_call: TRBV6-5; j_call: TRBJ2-5; cdr3_aa: CASRLEETQYF
v_call: TRBV10-3; j_call: TRBJ1-2; cdr3_aa: CAISVDSTVYGYTF
v_call: TRBV7-3; j_call: TRBJ1-5; cdr3_aa: CASSSIRGTGESQPQHF
v_call: TRBV6-5; j_call: TRBJ2-7; cdr3_aa: CASSRNLGNEQYF
v_call: TRBV7-9; j_call: TRBJ1-1; cdr3_aa: CASRPTGENTEAFF